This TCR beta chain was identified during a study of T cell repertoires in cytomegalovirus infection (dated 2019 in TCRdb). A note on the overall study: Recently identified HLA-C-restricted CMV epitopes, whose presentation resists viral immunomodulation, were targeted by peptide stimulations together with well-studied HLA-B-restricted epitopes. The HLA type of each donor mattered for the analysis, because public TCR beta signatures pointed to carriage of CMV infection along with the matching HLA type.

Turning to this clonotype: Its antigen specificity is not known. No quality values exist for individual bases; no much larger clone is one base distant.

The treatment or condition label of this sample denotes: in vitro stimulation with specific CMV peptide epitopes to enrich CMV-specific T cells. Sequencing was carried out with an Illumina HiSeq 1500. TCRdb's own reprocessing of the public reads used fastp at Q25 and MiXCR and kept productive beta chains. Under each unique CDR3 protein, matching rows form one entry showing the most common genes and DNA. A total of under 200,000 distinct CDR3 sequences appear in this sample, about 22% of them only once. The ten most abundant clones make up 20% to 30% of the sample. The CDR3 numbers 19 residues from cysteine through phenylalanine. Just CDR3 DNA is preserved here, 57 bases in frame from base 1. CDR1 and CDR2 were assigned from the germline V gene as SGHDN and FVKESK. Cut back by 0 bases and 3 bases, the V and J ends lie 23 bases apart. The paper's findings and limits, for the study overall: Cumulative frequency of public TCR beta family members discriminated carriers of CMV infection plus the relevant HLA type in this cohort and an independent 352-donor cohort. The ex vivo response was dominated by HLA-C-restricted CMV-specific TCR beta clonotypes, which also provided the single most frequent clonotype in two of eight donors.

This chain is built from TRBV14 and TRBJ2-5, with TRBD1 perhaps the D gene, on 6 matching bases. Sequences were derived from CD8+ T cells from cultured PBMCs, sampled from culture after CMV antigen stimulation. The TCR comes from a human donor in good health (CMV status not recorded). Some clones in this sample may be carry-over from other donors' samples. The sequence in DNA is TGTGCCAGCAGCCAAGACAATAGGGGGACCCTACTTTCCAAAGAGACCCAGTACTTC. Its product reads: CASSQDNRGTLLSKETQYF.